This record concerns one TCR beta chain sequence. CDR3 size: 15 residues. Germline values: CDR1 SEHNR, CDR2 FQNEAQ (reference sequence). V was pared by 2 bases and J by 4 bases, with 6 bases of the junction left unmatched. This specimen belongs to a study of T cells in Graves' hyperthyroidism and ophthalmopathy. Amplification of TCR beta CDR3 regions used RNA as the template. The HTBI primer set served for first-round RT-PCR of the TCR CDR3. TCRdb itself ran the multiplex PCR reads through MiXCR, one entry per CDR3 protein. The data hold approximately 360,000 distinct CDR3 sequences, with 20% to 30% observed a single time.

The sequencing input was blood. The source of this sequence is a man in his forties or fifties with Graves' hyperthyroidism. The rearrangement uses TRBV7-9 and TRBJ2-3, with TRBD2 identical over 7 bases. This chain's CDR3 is CASSLTGRSSDTQYF. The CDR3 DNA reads TGTGCCAGCAGCTTAACCGGGAGGAGCTCAGATACGCAGTATTTT.